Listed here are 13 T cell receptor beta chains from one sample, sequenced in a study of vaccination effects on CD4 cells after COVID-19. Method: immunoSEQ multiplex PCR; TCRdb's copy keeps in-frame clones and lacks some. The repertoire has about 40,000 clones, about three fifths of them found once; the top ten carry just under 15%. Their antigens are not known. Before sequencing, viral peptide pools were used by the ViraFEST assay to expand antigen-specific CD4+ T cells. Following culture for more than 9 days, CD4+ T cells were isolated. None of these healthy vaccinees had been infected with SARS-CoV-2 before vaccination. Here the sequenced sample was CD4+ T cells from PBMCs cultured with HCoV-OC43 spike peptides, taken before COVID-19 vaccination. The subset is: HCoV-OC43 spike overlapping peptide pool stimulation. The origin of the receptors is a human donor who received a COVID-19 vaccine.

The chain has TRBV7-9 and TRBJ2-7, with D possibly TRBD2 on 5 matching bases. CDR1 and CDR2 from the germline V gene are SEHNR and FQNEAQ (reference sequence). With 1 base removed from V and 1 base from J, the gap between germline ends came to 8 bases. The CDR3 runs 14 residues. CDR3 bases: TGTGCCAGCAGCTTAGGACGGACTTCCTACGAGCAGTACTTC. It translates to CASSLGRTSYEQYF.

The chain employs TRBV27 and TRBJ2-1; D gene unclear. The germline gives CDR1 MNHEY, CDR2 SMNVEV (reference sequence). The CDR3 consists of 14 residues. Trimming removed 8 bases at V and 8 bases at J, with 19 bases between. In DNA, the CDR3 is TGTGCCAGCTCGTCGGTATTGTCGCAATATGAGCAGTTCTTC. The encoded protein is CASSSVLSQYEQFF.

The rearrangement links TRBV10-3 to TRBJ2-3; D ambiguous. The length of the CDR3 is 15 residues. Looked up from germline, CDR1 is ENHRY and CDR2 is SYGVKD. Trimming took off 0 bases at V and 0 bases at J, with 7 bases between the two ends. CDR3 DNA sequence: TGTGCCATCAGTGAGTCTGGACCTAGCACAGATACGCAGTATTTT. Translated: CAISESGPSTDTQYF.

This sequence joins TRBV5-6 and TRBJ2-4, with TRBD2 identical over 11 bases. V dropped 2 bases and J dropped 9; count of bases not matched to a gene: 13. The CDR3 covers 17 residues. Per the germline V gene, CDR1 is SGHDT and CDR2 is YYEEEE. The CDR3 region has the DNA TGTGCCAGCAGCTTACCCCTAGCGGGAGGAGCACCTAGCATTCAGTACTTC. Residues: CASSLPLAGGAPSIQYF.

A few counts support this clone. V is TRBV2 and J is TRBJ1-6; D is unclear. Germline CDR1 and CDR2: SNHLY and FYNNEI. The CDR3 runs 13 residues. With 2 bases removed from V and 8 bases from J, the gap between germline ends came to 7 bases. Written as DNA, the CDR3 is TGTGCCAGCAGTGAAATTGAAGATTCACCCCTCCACTTT. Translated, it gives CASSEIEDSPLHF.

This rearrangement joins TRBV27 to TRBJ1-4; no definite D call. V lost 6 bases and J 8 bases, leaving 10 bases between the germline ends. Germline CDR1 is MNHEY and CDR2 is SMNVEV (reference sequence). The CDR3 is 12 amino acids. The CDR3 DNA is TGTGCCAGCAGCCCCAGAGGAGAAAAACTGTTTTTT. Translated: CASSPRGEKLFF.

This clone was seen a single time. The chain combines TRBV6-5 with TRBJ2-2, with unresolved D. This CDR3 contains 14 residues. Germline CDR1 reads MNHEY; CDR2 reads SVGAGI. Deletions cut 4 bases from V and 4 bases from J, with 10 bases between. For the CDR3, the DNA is TGTGCCAGCAGTTCCACAGAAACCACCGGGGAGCTGTTTTTT. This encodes CASSSTETTGELFF.

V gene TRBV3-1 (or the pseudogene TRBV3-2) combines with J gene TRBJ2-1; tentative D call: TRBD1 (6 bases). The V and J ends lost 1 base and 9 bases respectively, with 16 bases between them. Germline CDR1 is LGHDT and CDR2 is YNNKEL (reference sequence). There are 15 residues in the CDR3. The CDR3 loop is CASSQVGAAFGEQFF. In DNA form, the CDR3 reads TGTGCCAGCAGCCAAGTGGGGGCAGCTTTCGGTGAGCAGTTCTTC.

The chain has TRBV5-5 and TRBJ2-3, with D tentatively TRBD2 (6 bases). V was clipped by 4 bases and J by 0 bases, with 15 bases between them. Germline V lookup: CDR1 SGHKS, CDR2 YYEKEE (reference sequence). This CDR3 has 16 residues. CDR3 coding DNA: TGTGCCAGCAGCCCTTTAGCGGCTCCTAGCACAGATACGCAGTATTTT. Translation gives CASSPLAAPSTDTQYF.

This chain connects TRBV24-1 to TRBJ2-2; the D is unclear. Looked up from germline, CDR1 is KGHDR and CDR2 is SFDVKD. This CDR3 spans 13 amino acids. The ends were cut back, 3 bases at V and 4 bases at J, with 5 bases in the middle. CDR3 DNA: TGTGCCACCAGTGATCGGCCCACCGGGGAGCTGTTTTTT. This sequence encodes CATSDRPTGELFF.

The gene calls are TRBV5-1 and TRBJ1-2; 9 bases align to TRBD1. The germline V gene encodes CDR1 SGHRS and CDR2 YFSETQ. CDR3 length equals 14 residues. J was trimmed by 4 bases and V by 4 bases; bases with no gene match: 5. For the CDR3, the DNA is TGCGCCAGCAGCCAAGCGACAGGGGGCTATGGCTACACCTTC. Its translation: CASSQATGGYGYTF.

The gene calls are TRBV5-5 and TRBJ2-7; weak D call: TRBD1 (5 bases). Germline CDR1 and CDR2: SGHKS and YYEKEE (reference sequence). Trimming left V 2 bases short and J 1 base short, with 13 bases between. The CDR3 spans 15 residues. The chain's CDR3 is CASSLIYDSSYEQYF. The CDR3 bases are TGTGCCAGCAGCTTAATATACGACAGTTCCTACGAGCAGTACTTC. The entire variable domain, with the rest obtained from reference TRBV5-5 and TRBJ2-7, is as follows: DAGVTQSPTHLIKTRGQQVTLRCSPISGHKSVSWYQQVLGQGPQFIFQYYEKEERGRGNFPDRFSARQFPNYSSELNVNALLLGDSALYLCASSLIYDSSYEQYFGPGTRLTVT.

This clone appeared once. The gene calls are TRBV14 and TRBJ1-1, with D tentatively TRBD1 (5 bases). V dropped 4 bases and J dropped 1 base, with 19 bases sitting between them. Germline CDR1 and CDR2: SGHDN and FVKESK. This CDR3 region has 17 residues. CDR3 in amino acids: CASSPGRGKTGNTEAFF. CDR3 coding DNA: TGTGCCAGCAGCCCGGGACGGGGTAAGACCGGGAACACTGAAGCTTTCTTT.